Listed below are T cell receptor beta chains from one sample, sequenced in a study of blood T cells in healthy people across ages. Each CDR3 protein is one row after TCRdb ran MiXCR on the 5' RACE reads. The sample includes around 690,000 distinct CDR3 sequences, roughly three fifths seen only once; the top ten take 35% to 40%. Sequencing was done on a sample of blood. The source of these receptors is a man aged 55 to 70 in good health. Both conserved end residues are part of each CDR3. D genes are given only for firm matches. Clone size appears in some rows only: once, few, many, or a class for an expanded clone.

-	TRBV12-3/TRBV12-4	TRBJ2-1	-	TGTGCCAGCATTTCCGGGACCAAAGGCTCCTACAATGAGCAGTTCTTC	CASISGTKGSYNEQFF
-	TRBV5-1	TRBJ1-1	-	TGCGCCAGCAGCGGTGACACTGAAGCTTTCTTT	CASSGDTEAFF
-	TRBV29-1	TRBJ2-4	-	TGCAGCGTTGAAAGGTGGCAGGGTGAGAACATTCAGTACTTC	CSVERWQGENIQYF
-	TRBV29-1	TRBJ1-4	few	TGCAGCGTGGGGGACGGAAGGGCTAATGAAAAACTGTTTTTT	CSVGDGRANEKLFF
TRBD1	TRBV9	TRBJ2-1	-	TGTGCCAGCAGCGTAGCGGGGCGGCCAACAGGGGGTGATGAGCAGTTCTTC	CASSVAGRPTGGDEQFF
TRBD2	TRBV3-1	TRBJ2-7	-	TGTGCCAGCAGCAGGAGCGGGGGGGCCGACGAGCAGTACTTC	CASSRSGGADEQYF
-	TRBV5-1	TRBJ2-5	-	TGCGCCAGCAGCTGGAGCGTCGGTTCAGCAGAGCAGTACTTC	CASSWSVGSAEQYF
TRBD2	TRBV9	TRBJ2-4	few	TGTGCCAGCAGGCCGGGGGGTGGCGGCATTCAGTACTTC	CASRPGGGGIQYF
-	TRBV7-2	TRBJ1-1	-	TGTGCCAGCAGCCACGGGGGGGCTGGGAACACTGAAGCTTTCTTT	CASSHGGAGNTEAFF
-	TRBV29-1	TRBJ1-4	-	TGCAGCGTTGCGCAGGTAACATGGGTAGAAAAACTGTTTTTT	CSVAQVTWVEKLFF